The rows below give T cell receptor beta chains drawn from one sample of a study of T cell responses to AZD1222 COVID-19 vaccine. Using immunoSEQ multiplex PCR, the repertoire was profiled, and TCRdb retains in-frame clones only, with some absent. This sample carries 140,000 to 150,000 clones, 70% to 90% of them seen once, and the ten largest clones take around 8.6%. Sequencing was performed on peripheral blood, taken on day 0 of AZD1222 vaccination. The receptors come from an adult in good health. The CDR3 runs from the conserved cysteine through the conserved F or W. Fields, in order: D gene, J gene, CDR3 length, V gene, clone size, CDR3 DNA, CDR3 protein. The D gene is left open where the match is weak. The size entry is marked missing in some rows and otherwise reads once, few, many or a size class.

d_gene: -
j_gene: TRBJ2-6
len: 14
v_gene: TRBV7-8
abundance: -
CDR3nt: TGTGCCAGCAGCCAGGACTCTGGGGCCAACGTCCTGACTTTC
CDR3aa: CASSQDSGANVLTF

d_gene: TRBD1
j_gene: TRBJ1-4
len: 16
v_gene: TRBV4-1
abundance: -
CDR3nt: TGCGCCAGCAGCCATATTACAGGGGGCCAAGGCGAAAAACTGTTTTTT
CDR3aa: CASSHITGGQGEKLFF

d_gene: -
j_gene: TRBJ2-2
len: 15
v_gene: TRBV4-2
abundance: -
CDR3nt: TGTGCCAGCAGCCAAGATCCGAATTACACCGGGGAGCTGTTTTTT
CDR3aa: CASSQDPNYTGELFF

d_gene: TRBD2
j_gene: TRBJ2-7
len: 19
v_gene: TRBV5-3
abundance: -
CDR3nt: TGTGCCAGAAGCCGCAGAGGCCGTCCTAGCGGGAGCAGGACCTACGAGCAGTACTTC
CDR3aa: CARSRRGRPSGSRTYEQYF

d_gene: TRBD1
j_gene: TRBJ1-1
len: 15
v_gene: TRBV7-9
abundance: -
CDR3nt: TGTGCCAGCAGCCCGGGACAGGGTGGATACACTGAAGCTTTCTTT
CDR3aa: CASSPGQGGYTEAFF

d_gene: -
j_gene: TRBJ1-1
len: 12
v_gene: TRBV28
abundance: -
CDR3nt: TGTGCCAGCAGTTTACTTCAGGGGGAAGCTTTCTTT
CDR3aa: CASSLLQGEAFF

d_gene: -
j_gene: TRBJ2-3
len: 17
v_gene: TRBV28
abundance: once
CDR3nt: TGTGCCAGCAGTATACAGAGACACCCCCAAAACACAGATACGCAGTATTTT
CDR3aa: CASSIQRHPQNTDTQYF

d_gene: -
j_gene: TRBJ2-7
len: 11
v_gene: TRBV20-1
abundance: few
CDR3nt: TGCAGTGCTAGACGGTCGGTCGAGCAGTACTTC
CDR3aa: CSARRSVEQYF

d_gene: -
j_gene: TRBJ2-7
len: 15
v_gene: TRBV5-1
abundance: -
CDR3nt: TGCGCCAGCAGCTCCCGCCCGGGACACCCCTACGAGCAGTACTTC
CDR3aa: CASSSRPGHPYEQYF

d_gene: -
j_gene: TRBJ2-7
len: 16
v_gene: TRBV7-8
abundance: -
CDR3nt: TGTGCCAGCAGCGTAGGAGGGCGGCAGGGAGGCTACGAGCAGTACTTC
CDR3aa: CASSVGGRQGGYEQYF

d_gene: -
j_gene: TRBJ2-3
len: 13
v_gene: TRBV30
abundance: -
CDR3nt: TGTGCCTGGAGTACCCTTGACACAGATACGCAGTATTTT
CDR3aa: CAWSTLDTDTQYF

d_gene: TRBD1
j_gene: TRBJ1-2
len: 14
v_gene: TRBV7-9
abundance: -
CDR3nt: TGTGCCAGCAGACCGACAGGGGGGGTCTATGGCTACACCTTC
CDR3aa: CASRPTGGVYGYTF

d_gene: -
j_gene: TRBJ1-2
len: 13
v_gene: TRBV25-1
abundance: -
CDR3nt: TGTGCCAGCAGTGTGGTCGGGTTCTATGGCTACACCTTC
CDR3aa: CASSVVGFYGYTF

d_gene: -
j_gene: TRBJ2-1
len: 14
v_gene: TRBV7-9
abundance: -
CDR3nt: TGTGCCAGCAGCTTTTTAGGCCCGAGCGATGAGCAGTTCTTC
CDR3aa: CASSFLGPSDEQFF

d_gene: -
j_gene: TRBJ2-3
len: 15
v_gene: TRBV24-1
abundance: -
CDR3nt: TGTGCCGTGGCAGCCGAGAAGGGGTACACAGATACGCAGTATTTT
CDR3aa: CAVAAEKGYTDTQYF

d_gene: -
j_gene: TRBJ2-7
len: 16
v_gene: TRBV19
abundance: -
CDR3nt: TGTGCCAGTAGTATTGGGGGCAGGGGAAGCTCCTACGAGCAGTACTTC
CDR3aa: CASSIGGRGSSYEQYF

d_gene: -
j_gene: TRBJ1-2
len: 14
v_gene: TRBV30
abundance: -
CDR3nt: TGTGCCTGGAGTCCCGGCCGGGGCGCCTATGGCTACACCTTC
CDR3aa: CAWSPGRGAYGYTF

d_gene: -
j_gene: TRBJ1-2
len: 14
v_gene: TRBV5-8
abundance: -
CDR3nt: TGTGCCAGCAGCTTGGGGCAGGCGAACTATGGCTACACCTTC
CDR3aa: CASSLGQANYGYTF

d_gene: TRBD1
j_gene: TRBJ1-4
len: 15
v_gene: TRBV7-9
abundance: few
CDR3nt: TGTGCCAGCAGCTACGGACAGGCAACTAATGAAAAACTGTTTTTT
CDR3aa: CASSYGQATNEKLFF

d_gene: -
j_gene: TRBJ1-5
len: 15
v_gene: TRBV5-6
abundance: -
CDR3nt: TGTGCCAGCAGCGAACGGGGGAGGAGTCATCAGCCCCAGCATTTT
CDR3aa: CASSERGRSHQPQHF

d_gene: -
j_gene: TRBJ2-3
len: 11
v_gene: TRBV12-3/TRBV12-4
abundance: -
CDR3nt: TGTGCCAGCAGTGAGACAGATACGCAGTATTTT
CDR3aa: CASSETDTQYF

d_gene: TRBD2
j_gene: TRBJ2-5
len: 15
v_gene: TRBV4-2
abundance: -
CDR3nt: TGTGCCAGCAGCCCCGCCCCCGGGGAGGGAGAGACCCAGTACTTC
CDR3aa: CASSPAPGEGETQYF

d_gene: -
j_gene: TRBJ1-2
len: 13
v_gene: TRBV10-1
abundance: once
CDR3nt: TGCGCCAGCAGTCCCCAACCAGGGAATGGCTACACCTTC
CDR3aa: CASSPQPGNGYTF

d_gene: -
j_gene: TRBJ1-5
len: 13
v_gene: TRBV27
abundance: -
CDR3nt: TGTGCCAGCAGTTTATTGGGGGACCAGCCCCAGCATTTT
CDR3aa: CASSLLGDQPQHF

d_gene: -
j_gene: TRBJ2-2
len: 15
v_gene: TRBV29-1
abundance: -
CDR3nt: TGCCGCGCTGGGGCCGGGGGGCCGATGACCGGGGAGCTGTTTTTT
CDR3aa: CRAGAGGPMTGELFF

d_gene: -
j_gene: TRBJ1-4
len: 13
v_gene: TRBV5-1
abundance: -
CDR3nt: TGCGCCAGCAGCCCGGACCCAAATGAAAAACTGTTTTTT
CDR3aa: CASSPDPNEKLFF

d_gene: -
j_gene: TRBJ1-2
len: 14
v_gene: TRBV24-1
abundance: few
CDR3nt: TGTGCCACCGGGGGGGGAGGAACCTACTATGGCTACACCTTC
CDR3aa: CATGGGGTYYGYTF

d_gene: TRBD1
j_gene: TRBJ1-2
len: 15
v_gene: TRBV19
abundance: -
CDR3nt: TGTGCCAGTAGTGCCCGGGACAGGGGGCATAGTGGCTACACCTTC
CDR3aa: CASSARDRGHSGYTF

d_gene: TRBD1
j_gene: TRBJ1-3
len: 15
v_gene: TRBV3-1/TRBV3-2
abundance: -
CDR3nt: TGTGCCAGCAGCGCCGGGACAGCCTCTGGAAACACCATATATTTT
CDR3aa: CASSAGTASGNTIYF

d_gene: -
j_gene: TRBJ2-1
len: 16
v_gene: TRBV11-2
abundance: -
CDR3nt: TGTGCCAGCAGCTTCCAGATTGCTACAACTGAGAATGAGCAGTTCTTC
CDR3aa: CASSFQIATTENEQFF

d_gene: -
j_gene: TRBJ2-5
len: 12
v_gene: TRBV2
abundance: -
CDR3nt: TGTGCCAGCTACGAGGGGGGAGAGACCCAGTACTTC
CDR3aa: CASYEGGETQYF

d_gene: -
j_gene: TRBJ2-1
len: 13
v_gene: TRBV30
abundance: once
CDR3nt: TGTGCCTGGAGTGGATCAACCGAGGGGGAGCAGTTCTTC
CDR3aa: CAWSGSTEGEQFF

d_gene: -
j_gene: TRBJ1-1
len: 14
v_gene: TRBV11-2
abundance: -
CDR3nt: TGTGCCAGCAGCCCCTGGGCGGGGAGCGCTGAAGCTTTCTTT
CDR3aa: CASSPWAGSAEAFF

d_gene: -
j_gene: TRBJ2-7
len: 15
v_gene: TRBV27
abundance: -
CDR3nt: TGTGCCAGCAGTTTACTCAACGGGAATACCTACGAGCAGTACTTC
CDR3aa: CASSLLNGNTYEQYF

d_gene: -
j_gene: TRBJ2-7
len: 12
v_gene: TRBV10-2
abundance: -
CDR3nt: TGCGCCACTAAAGACGGAGACTACGAGCAGTACTTC
CDR3aa: CATKDGDYEQYF

d_gene: TRBD1
j_gene: TRBJ2-1
len: 15
v_gene: TRBV5-1
abundance: -
CDR3nt: TGCGCCAGCAGCCCGGGACAGAGCCCCTACAATGAGCAGTTCTTC
CDR3aa: CASSPGQSPYNEQFF

d_gene: -
j_gene: TRBJ2-5
len: 12
v_gene: TRBV20-1
abundance: -
CDR3nt: TGCAGTGCTAGTCTCCAGCAAGAGACCCAGTACTTC
CDR3aa: CSASLQQETQYF

d_gene: TRBD1
j_gene: TRBJ1-4
len: 16
v_gene: TRBV19
abundance: -
CDR3nt: TGTGCCAGTAGTATCGGGACAGGGGATTTGGGAGAAAAACTGTTTTTT
CDR3aa: CASSIGTGDLGEKLFF

d_gene: TRBD2
j_gene: TRBJ2-3
len: 18
v_gene: TRBV10-1
abundance: -
CDR3nt: TGCGCCAGCAGCTCCGGGACTAGCGGCTTCTTAGTCGCAGATACGCAGTATTTT
CDR3aa: CASSSGTSGFLVADTQYF